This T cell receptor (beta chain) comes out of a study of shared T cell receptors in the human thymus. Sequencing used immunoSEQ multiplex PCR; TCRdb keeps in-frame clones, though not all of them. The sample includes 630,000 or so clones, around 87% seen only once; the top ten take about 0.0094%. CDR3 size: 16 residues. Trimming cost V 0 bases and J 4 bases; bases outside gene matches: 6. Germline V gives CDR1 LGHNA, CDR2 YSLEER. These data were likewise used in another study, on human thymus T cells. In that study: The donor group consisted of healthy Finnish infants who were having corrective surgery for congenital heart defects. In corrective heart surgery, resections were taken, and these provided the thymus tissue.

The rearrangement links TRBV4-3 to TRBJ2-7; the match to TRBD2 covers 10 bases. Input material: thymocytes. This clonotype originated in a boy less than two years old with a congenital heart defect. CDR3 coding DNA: TGCGCCAGCAGCCAAGATCGTCTAGCGGGGGCATACGAGCAGTACTTC. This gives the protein CASSQDRLAGAYEQYF.